This T cell receptor beta chain is drawn from a study of T cell changes during pregnancy in multiple sclerosis. V lost 4 bases and J lost 8, with 20 bases in between. CDR1 LGHNA and CDR2 YSLEER come from the germline V gene. The CDR3 has 15 residues. Some clones are missing from TCRdb's copy, which holds only in-frame ones; the method was immunoSEQ multiplex PCR. The sample consists of 75,000 to 95,000 clones, around 90% of them appearing once. The receptor's source is a female donor with multiple sclerosis, enrolled in a pregnancy study. The V call is TRBV4-3, the J call TRBJ1-2, with a tentative D call TRBD1 (6 bases). Sequences were derived from peripheral blood, sampled before pregnancy. CDR3 sequence reads: CASSPVRTAEGGYTF. The CDR3 DNA follows: TGCGCCAGCAGCCCGGTACGGACAGCCGAGGGGGGCTACACCTTC.